A single sample is the source of the 24 T cell receptor beta chains below, sequenced in a study of T cells in Graves' hyperthyroidism and ophthalmopathy. From RNA transcripts, TCR beta CDR3 regions were amplified. First-round RT-PCR of the TCR CDR3 relied on the HTBI primer set. TCRdb ran MiXCR on the multiplex PCR reads and lists one entry per CDR3 protein. The sample contains some 200,000 distinct CDR3 sequences, less than 20% of which appear only once. The sample comprised blood. These receptors originate from a woman in her forties or fifties with Graves' hyperthyroidism.

This clonotype was counted ten times or more. V usage is TRBV12-3 or TRBV12-4 and J usage is TRBJ2-1, with 9 nucleotides matching TRBD2. V was clipped by 6 bases and J by 7 bases; unmatched bases: 7. This CDR3 has 14 amino acids. This CDR3 is CASRVSGRSNEQFF. The CDR3 coding sequence is TGTGCCAGCAGAGTCAGCGGGAGGTCGAATGAGCAGTTCTTC.

This clonotype was counted many times. The chain couples TRBV15 to TRBJ1-1, with 8 bases identical to TRBD1. Germline V gives CDR1 LNHNV, CDR2 YYDKDF (reference sequence). Trimming cost V 0 bases and J 7 bases; bases outside gene matches: 10. The CDR3 is made up of 16 amino acids. The DNA of the CDR3 is TGTGCCACCAGCAGAGAGGGTGTCAGGGGGCCCGTTGAAGCTTTCTTT. Protein: CATSREGVRGPVEAFF.

This clonotype was counted a single time. The chain links TRBV27 to TRBJ2-5; D unclear. Trimming removed 4 bases at V and 4 bases at J, with 16 bases between. This CDR3 is 15 amino acids long. CDR1 MNHEY and CDR2 SMNVEV come from the germline V gene (reference sequence). This chain's CDR3 is CASSSPGPRRETQYF. In DNA form, the CDR3 reads TGTGCCAGCAGTTCTCCGGGTCCCCGAAGAGAGACCCAGTACTTC.

The chain combines TRBV5-1 with TRBJ2-7; 7 bases agree with TRBD1. This CDR3 is built from 15 residues. V lost 5 bases to trimming and J lost 4 bases; unmatched junction nucleotides: 12. Germline CDR1 is SGHRS and CDR2 is YFSETQ. The CDR3 region is CASSFTGQAIYEQYF. As DNA, the CDR3 is TGCGCCAGCAGTTTTACAGGACAGGCAATATACGAGCAGTACTTC.

The chain uses TRBV11-2 and TRBJ2-1; D not certain. V was trimmed by 3 bases and J by 5 bases, leaving 8 bases between them. Germline loops: CDR1 SGHAT, CDR2 FQNNGV. This CDR3 is built from 13 residues. The CDR3 protein is CASSFSADNEQFF. CDR3 nucleotides: TGTGCCAGCAGCTTCTCTGCCGACAATGAGCAGTTCTTC.

This clonotype was seen at least ten times. The chain uses TRBV18 and TRBJ1-1, with D possibly being TRBD1 (5 bases). This CDR3 is 14 amino acids long. The germline V gene encodes CDR1 KGHSH and CDR2 LQKENI. V was trimmed by 3 bases and J by 3 bases, leaving 11 bases between them. CDR3 nucleotides: TGTGCCAGCTCACCCGGAGGGGATGACACTGAAGCTTTCTTT. As protein: CASSPGGDDTEAFF. Filled out from reference TRBV18 and TRBJ1-1, the complete variable domain reads NAGVMQNPRHLVRRRGQEARLRCSPMKGHSHVYWYRQLPEEGLKFMVYLQKENIIDESGMPKERFSAEFPKEGPSILRIQQVVRGDSAAYFCASSPGGDDTEAFFGQGTRLTVV.

This clonotype has ten or more counts. The CDR3 nucleotides are TGTGCCAGCAGCCGCGTAAGACAGAGCTCCTACAATGAGCAGTTCTTC. Its protein product is CASSRVRQSSYNEQFF. The V gene is TRBV4-2, the J gene TRBJ2-1, with D perhaps matching TRBD1 (5 bases). The germline V gene encodes CDR1 LGHNA and CDR2 YNFKEQ. Trimming removed 4 bases at V and 0 bases at J, with 13 bases between. The CDR3 contains 16 residues.

The V call is TRBV12-3 or TRBV12-4, the J call TRBJ1-5, with 11 positions matching TRBD1. J was trimmed by 0 bases and V by 6 bases; bases with no gene match: 10. This CDR3 contains 18 residues. The chain's CDR3 is CASSPGTGGTNSNQPQHF. CDR3 sequence (DNA): TGTGCCAGCAGCCCCGGGACAGGGGGTACAAATAGCAATCAGCCCCAGCATTTT.

Written as DNA, the CDR3 is TGCAGTGCTGAAGACTACAGGGACTATGGCTACACCTTC. Protein sequence: CSAEDYRDYGYTF. The chain combines TRBV20-1 with TRBJ1-2, with a tentative D call TRBD1 (6 bases). Germline V lookup: CDR1 DFQATT, CDR2 SNEGSKA (reference sequence). The CDR3 consists of 13 residues. With 5 bases removed from V and 3 bases from J, the gap between germline ends came to 13 bases.

About this clonotype: A clone one base away is much larger, so this may be a read error. J is TRBJ2-7 and V is TRBV6-2 or TRBV6-3; 9 bases are a match to TRBD2. The CDR3 loop spans 15 amino acids. Germline-derived CDR1 and CDR2 are MNHEY and SVGEGT. CDR3 amino acids: CASISPGTSSCEQYF. As DNA, the CDR3 is TGTGCCAGCATCTCCCCCGGGACTAGCTCCTGCGAGCAGTACTTC.

Concerning this clonotype itself: At one end the junction does not follow the germline gene, possibly because of a read error. The J gene is TRBJ2-7, the V gene TRBV12-3 or TRBV12-4; TRBD2 matches 8 bases. The CDR3 length is 16 residues. In DNA form, the CDR3 reads TGTGCCGGCAGTCTCCCTCCAGCGGGAGTTAGCTACGAGCAGTACTTC. Protein product: CAGSLPPAGVSYEQYF.

This chain connects TRBV12-3 or TRBV12-4 to TRBJ2-4; D is undetermined. With 3 bases removed from V and 0 bases from J, the gap between germline ends came to 9 bases. CDR3 size: 15 residues. The CDR3: CASSFGRLAKNIQYF. CDR3 DNA sequence: TGTGCCAGCAGTTTTGGCAGACTAGCCAAAAACATTCAGTACTTC.

This clonotype was detected many times. The chain carries TRBV6-1 and TRBJ1-2; unclear D gene. The CDR3 runs 10 residues. Per germline, CDR1 MNHNS and CDR2 SASEGT. V dropped 2 bases and J dropped 14 bases, with 9 bases sitting between them. This chain's CDR3 is CASSETTVTF. CDR3 coding DNA: TGTGCCAGCAGTGAAACTACGGTGACCTTC.

Many counts were recorded for this clonotype. The V call is TRBV27, the J call TRBJ2-5; 7 bases agree with TRBD1. V lost 5 bases, J lost 7 bases, and 10 bases stayed unmatched. CDR3 length: 14 amino acids. Germline-derived CDR1 and CDR2 are MNHEY and SMNVEV (reference sequence). The CDR3 DNA follows: TGTGCCAGCAGTATAGGGGGCTCGAGCGGGACCCAGTACTTC. Protein: CASSIGGSSGTQYF.

This chain links TRBV12-3 or TRBV12-4 with TRBJ2-1; 7 bases are a match to TRBD2. Trimming cost V 6 bases and J 6 bases; bases outside gene matches: 14. The CDR3 has 16 amino acids. CDR3 sequence reads: CASRSTRTSYSNEQFF. Here the CDR3 DNA reads TGTGCCAGCAGGAGCACCCGGACTAGTTACAGCAATGAGCAGTTCTTC.

The chain recombines TRBV6-1 with TRBJ2-7, with a tentative D call TRBD1 (5 bases). The CDR3 length is 14 residues. V gave up 3 bases and J gave up 2 bases, with 11 bases separating them. Germline CDR1 is MNHNS and CDR2 is SASEGT. The CDR3 here is CASSDMDTAYEQYF. The CDR3 DNA reads as TGTGCCAGCAGTGATATGGACACTGCCTACGAGCAGTACTTC.

A word on this clonotype: This could be a read error, since a much larger clone is one nucleotide away. This sequence joins TRBV18 and TRBJ2-2; tentative D call: TRBD2 (6 bases). The germline V gene encodes CDR1 KGHSH and CDR2 LQKENI. CDR3 size: 16 residues. CDR3 protein: CTSSPFSRRETGELFF. CDR3 coding DNA: TGTACCAGCTCACCTTTCTCCAGGAGGGAGACCGGGGAGCTGTTTTTT.

The chain carries TRBV6-1 and TRBJ1-1; D gene ambiguous. The V end lost 2 bases, the J end lost 4 bases, and 5 bases lay between the germline ends. Germline lookup yields CDR1 MNHNS and CDR2 SASEGT. The CDR3 is 12 residues long. CDR3 residues: CASSELATEAFF. The CDR3 DNA sequence: TGTGCCAGCAGTGAACTTGCCACTGAAGCTTTCTTT.

This clonotype was seen many times. The chain links TRBV27 to TRBJ1-1; D might be TRBD1 (6 bases). V lost 2 bases and J lost 1, with 20 bases in between. CDR1 and CDR2 from the germline V gene are MNHEY and SMNVEV (reference sequence). The CDR3 has 18 amino acids. The CDR3 bases are TGTGCCAGCAGTTTAACTTCCCCCACAGGGAGGGAGAACACTGAAGCTTTCTTT. It encodes CASSLTSPTGRENTEAFF.

With regard to this clonotype: A read error may produce the germline difference seen at one junction end. The V gene is TRBV24-1, the J gene TRBJ2-3; D uncertain. CDR3 size: 15 residues. Germline V gene data show CDR1 as KGHDR and CDR2 as SFDVKD. The DNA for the CDR3 is TGTGTCACCAGTGATCTCCCCCCGGCGCCAGATACGCAGTATTTT. As protein: CVTSDLPPAPDTQYF.

Note on this clonotype: Since a much larger clone is just one base distant, this may be a read error. The CDR3 carries no conserved terminal phenylalanine or tryptophan, so it likely arises from a read error. J is TRBJ2-5 and V is TRBV11-2; 7 bases map to TRBD2. This CDR3 is built from 16 residues. Germline CDR1 reads SGHAT; CDR2 reads FQNNGV. Trimming cost V 5 bases and J 4 bases; bases outside gene matches: 13. CDR3 loop: CASSPSAGAAPETQYL. As DNA, the CDR3 is TGTGCCAGCAGCCCCTCCGCGGGAGCTGCGCCAGAGACCCAGTACCTC.

This clonotype came up many times. This chain joins TRBV5-1 and TRBJ1-2, with D perhaps matching TRBD1 (5 bases). From germline, CDR1 is SGHRS and CDR2 YFSETQ. This CDR3 is 16 amino acids long. Trimming cost V 4 bases and J 4 bases, with 20 bases left between them. CDR3 residues: CASSDPDRSKSYGYTF. The CDR3, as DNA: TGCGCCAGCAGCGACCCTGACAGATCCAAGTCCTATGGCTACACCTTC. Looking up the rest from reference TRBV5-1 and TRBJ1-2 gives the full variable domain: KAGVTQTPRYLIKTRGQQVTLSCSPISGHRSVSWYQQTPGQGLQFLFEYFSETQRNKGNFPGRFSGRQFSNSRSEMNVSTLELGDSALYLCASSDPDRSKSYGYTFGSGTRLTVV.

This clonotype was found many times. The chain joins TRBV28 to TRBJ2-5; 9 bases align to TRBD1. V shed 3 bases, J shed 12 bases, and the junction held 5 bases outside the gene matches. In germline, CDR1 is MDHEN, CDR2 SYDVKM. This CDR3 region has 12 residues. CDR3 loop: CASSFGGTGKYF. As DNA, the CDR3 is TGTGCCAGCAGTTTTGGCGGGACAGGGAAGTACTTC.

At least ten counts were recorded for this clonotype. The genes are TRBV7-3 and TRBJ2-5, with D maybe TRBD2 (5 bases). Trimming took off 3 bases at V and 5 bases at J, with 7 bases between the two ends. Germline CDR1 is SGHTA and CDR2 is FQGTGA. The CDR3 spans 12 residues. The CDR3: CASSFPGETQYF. Written as DNA, the CDR3 is TGTGCCAGCAGCTTTCCGGGGGAGACCCAGTACTTC.